The sample holds a few counts of the clone carrying this T cell receptor (beta chain). The data are from a study of shared clonotypes between healthy human individuals. Partitioning of CD4+ cells yielded a CD45RA+ naive subset and a CD45RA-negative memory subset. This CDR3 spans 14 amino acids. CDR1 and CDR2 (germline): WNHNN, SYGVQD (reference sequence). J gave up 5 bases and V 4 bases, and 8 bases lay outside the gene matches. Some 30,000 T cell genomes, or 200 to 250 ng DNA, went into the sorted-subset replicate PCRs. Generated by immunoSEQ multiplex PCR, the TCRdb table keeps only in-frame clones and is missing some. The sample carries hundreds of thousands of clones, about 96% recorded once.

Source material: naive CD4+ T cells sorted from blood. Subset defined: CD45RA+ positively selected. The TCR originated in a woman younger than 45 in good health. The chain couples TRBV10-1 to TRBJ2-7; 7 bases match TRBD1. The CDR3 region has the DNA TGCGCCAGCAGTGCCAACAGGGGAAGAGACGAGCAGTACTTC. Translation gives CASSANRGRDEQYF.